Shown below are 27 T cell receptor beta chains from a single sample sequenced in a study of shared clonotypes between healthy human individuals. Here immunoSEQ multiplex PCR was the method, and the copy in TCRdb shows in-frame clones only, minus some. The table records fewer than 700,000 clones, 70% to 80% of them present only once. Material: PBMCs. The receptors shown here come from a woman between 40 and 55 years old in good health. Some clones in this sample may be carry-over from other donors' samples.

Turning to this clone: It may be a read error: a sequence one base away is much more abundant. The chain combines TRBV29-1 with TRBJ2-3, with D possibly TRBD1 on 5 matching bases. Germline V gene lookup returns CDR1 SQVTM and CDR2 ANQGSEA. Trimming took off 4 bases at V and 4 bases at J, with 9 bases between the two ends. The CDR3 has 12 residues. Written as DNA, the CDR3 is TGCAGCGTTGGGATAGGGGCAGATACGCAGTATTTT. It is translated as CSVGIGADTQYF.

The chain recombines TRBV7-2 with TRBJ2-1, with D unclear. This CDR3 contains 14 residues. The germline V gene has CDR1 SGHTA and CDR2 FQGNSA. Trimming removed 5 bases from V and 7 bases from J, with 15 bases in between. DNA for the CDR3: TGTGCCAGCAGCGACGTGTCCCTAATGAATGAGCAGTTCTTC. Translation gives CASSDVSLMNEQFF.

CDR3 amino acids: CASSQGRLGTNTEAFF. The DNA for the CDR3 is TGTGCCAGCAGCCAAGGGCGCTTGGGGACGAACACTGAAGCTTTCTTT. The chain employs TRBV4-2 and TRBJ1-1, with D tentatively TRBD1 (5 bases). The CDR3 is made up of 16 amino acids. Trimming took 1 base from V and 1 from J, leaving 13 bases between them. The germline CDR1 and CDR2 sequences are LGHNA and YNFKEQ.

The J gene is TRBJ1-2, the V gene TRBV5-6; TRBD1 matches at 9 bases. With V trimmed by 5 bases and J by 2 bases, 10 bases remained unmatched. The V gene's germline CDR1 is SGHDT and CDR2 YYEEEE. The CDR3 runs to 16 residues. CDR3 sequence: CASSYTGGYQNYGYTF. The CDR3, as DNA: TGTGCCAGCAGTTACACAGGGGGCTACCAGAACTATGGCTACACCTTC.

With regard to this clone: A much larger clone lies one base from this, so it may be a read error. This sequence joins TRBV30 and TRBJ1-1; weak D call: TRBD1 (6 bases). This CDR3 has 14 residues. Germline loops: CDR1 GTSNPN, CDR2 SVGIG (reference sequence). Trimming stripped 2 bases from V and 5 bases from J, with 15 bases between. The CDR3 region has the DNA TGTGCCTGGAGTCCGCAGGGGTTTTGGACTGAAGCTTTCTTT. Residues: CAWSPQGFWTEAFF.

The CDR3 nucleotides are TGTGCCAGCAGCTTGGTCGGCAGGAACACTGAAGCTTTCTTT. Its translation: CASSLVGRNTEAFF. The rearrangement uses TRBV5-8 and TRBJ1-1; D not resolved. Per germline, CDR1 SGHTS and CDR2 YDEGEE. The CDR3 consists of 14 residues. V lost 0 bases and J lost 1, with 7 bases in between.

This chain connects TRBV9 to TRBJ1-4, with a tentative D call TRBD1 (6 bases). The CDR3 contains 16 residues. V was trimmed by 0 bases and J by 7 bases, leaving 16 bases between them. The germline gives CDR1 SGDLS, CDR2 YYNGEE. This chain's CDR3 is CASSVGPQGASEKLFF. In DNA, the CDR3 is TGTGCCAGCAGCGTAGGCCCACAGGGAGCGAGTGAAAAACTGTTTTTT.

The chain carries TRBV5-1 and TRBJ2-1; 13 bases agree with TRBD2. CDR1 is SGHRS and CDR2 is YFSETQ in the germline V gene. The CDR3 spans 15 residues. V shed 3 bases and J 6 bases; nucleotides not matched to a gene: 3. CDR3 region: CASSWTSGSGNEQFF. As DNA, the CDR3 is TGCGCCAGCAGCTGGACTAGCGGGAGTGGCAATGAGCAGTTCTTC.

V and J are TRBV11-2 and TRBJ1-1, with TRBD1 matching over 7 bases. The germline CDR1 and CDR2 sequences are SGHAT and FQNNGV. This CDR3 contains 13 residues. V was pared by 4 bases and J by 7 bases, with 6 bases of the junction left unmatched. The CDR3 protein is CASSWGTAYEAFF. The CDR3 bases are TGTGCCAGCAGCTGGGGGACAGCCTATGAAGCTTTCTTT. Using reference TRBV11-2 and TRBJ1-1 for the parts outside the CDR3, the full variable domain is EAGVAQSPRYKIIEKRQSVAFWCNPISGHATLYWYQQILGQGPKLLIQFQNNGVVDDSQLPKDRFSAERLKGVDSTLKIQPAKLEDSAVYLCASSWGTAYEAFFGQGTRLTVV.

This sequence joins TRBV9 and TRBJ2-7, with D possibly TRBD2 on 5 matching bases. The CDR3 has 13 residues. CDR1 is SGDLS, CDR2 YYNGEE, per germline. V was shortened by 4 bases and J by 2 bases, with 10 bases between the two germline ends. The CDR3 DNA reads as TGTGCCAGCAGCCCAGGACTGACCTACGAGCAGTACTTC. This encodes CASSPGLTYEQYF.

The J gene is TRBJ2-1, the V gene TRBV4-3; D might be TRBD2 (6 bases). In germline, CDR1 is LGHNA, CDR2 YSLEER. The V gene lost 8 bases and the J gene lost 3 bases, with 11 bases spanning the gap. This CDR3 has 13 amino acids. CDR3 sequence (DNA): TGCGCCAGCGGCGGGACGGTCTACAATGAGCAGTTCTTC. Its protein is CASGGTVYNEQFF.

About this clone itself: Other DNA sequences within the sample encode an identical CDR3. This chain links TRBV5-1 with TRBJ2-5; D call uncertain. Trimming stripped 1 base from V and 1 base from J, with 2 bases between. Per germline, CDR1 SGHRS and CDR2 YFSETQ. The CDR3 is made up of 12 amino acids. As DNA, the CDR3 is TGCGCCAGCAGCTTGACCCAAGAGACCCAGTACTTC. Translated: CASSLTQETQYF. Filled out from reference TRBV5-1 and TRBJ2-5, the complete variable domain reads KAGVTQTPRYLIKTRGQQVTLSCSPISGHRSVSWYQQTPGQGLQFLFEYFSETQRNKGNFPGRFSGRQFSNSRSEMNVSTLELGDSALYLCASSLTQETQYFGPGTRLLVL.

This chain joins TRBV30 and TRBJ2-7, with 10 bases lining up with TRBD1. J gave up 5 bases and V 4 bases, and 5 bases lay outside the gene matches. The V gene's germline CDR1 is GTSNPN and CDR2 SVGIG (reference sequence). CDR3 length: 13 amino acids. The CDR3, as DNA: TGTGCCTGGAAACAGGACAGGGGGAACGAGCAGTACTTC. Translated, it gives CAWKQDRGNEQYF.

For this clone: In the same sample, other DNA sequences code for this CDR3. The chain employs TRBV29-1 and TRBJ2-1; 8 nucleotides line up with TRBD2. V lost 3 bases and J lost 8; bases outside the gene matches: 3. The CDR3 consists of 12 residues. Germline-derived CDR1 and CDR2 are SQVTM and ANQGSEA. CDR3 sequence: CSVEGLVDEQFF. The DNA of the CDR3 is TGCAGCGTTGAGGGACTAGTTGATGAGCAGTTCTTC.

This chain joins TRBV2 and TRBJ2-5, with 7 bases fitting TRBD1. The V gene's germline CDR1 is SNHLY and CDR2 FYNNEI. Trimming at V came to 4 bases and at J to 5 bases, leaving 10 bases not matched to a gene. The CDR3 extends over 15 amino acids. CDR3 coding DNA: TGTGCCAGCAGTGCACAGACAGGGCGCGGGGAGACCCAGTACTTC. Its translation: CASSAQTGRGETQYF.

This clone occurred many times. The chain recombines TRBV10-3 with TRBJ2-5; TRBD2 matches 9 bases. This CDR3 spans 15 amino acids. Germline lookup yields CDR1 ENHRY and CDR2 SYGVKD. J was trimmed by 5 bases and V by 10 bases; bases with no gene match: 14. The CDR3: CATQDSGGSWETQYF. The CDR3 bases are TGTGCCACACAGGACAGCGGGGGGTCGTGGGAGACCCAGTACTTC.

This sequence joins TRBV29-1 and TRBJ1-5, with 7 positions matching TRBD1. The CDR3 consists of 14 residues. The junction had 5 bases not matched to a gene; V was cut back by 5 bases and J by 1 base. Per germline, CDR1 SQVTM and CDR2 ANQGSEA. For the CDR3, the DNA is TGCAGCGTTCGGCAGGGGGGAAGCAATCAGCCCCAGCATTTT. This codes for CSVRQGGSNQPQHF. Full variable domain (outside the CDR3, taken from reference TRBV29-1 and TRBJ1-5): SAVISQKPSRDICQRGTSLTIQCQVDSQVTMMFWYRQQPGQSLTLIATANQGSEATYESGFVIDKFPISRPNLTFSTLTVSNMSPEDSSIYLCSVRQGGSNQPQHFGDGTRLSIL.

The chain recombines TRBV14 with TRBJ2-7, with D possibly TRBD2 on 6 matching bases. Germline V lookup: CDR1 SGHDN, CDR2 FVKESK. The CDR3 consists of 16 residues. The germline V and J ends were trimmed by 4 bases and 2 bases, with 18 bases remaining between them. As DNA, the CDR3 is TGTGCCAGCAGCCTGTCCGCACTAGCCCCTACCTACGAGCAGTACTTC. Its protein product is CASSLSALAPTYEQYF.

The rearrangement uses TRBV2 and TRBJ2-2, with 8 nucleotides matching TRBD2. The length of the CDR3 is 16 residues. Losses at the gene ends were 4 bases for V and 5 bases for J; bases not matched to a gene: 9. Germline V lookup: CDR1 SNHLY, CDR2 FYNNEI. The CDR3 DNA reads TGTGCCAGCAGTGTTAATAGCGGGATAGTGACCGGGGAGCTGTTTTTT. Translating gives CASSVNSGIVTGELFF.

This clone was recorded only once. A far larger clone is just one base off, so this is likely a read error. Here the CDR3 DNA reads TGCAGCGTTGATTCGGGTCACGAGCAGTACTTC. Its translation: CSVDSGHEQYF. V usage is TRBV29-1 and J usage is TRBJ2-7; D unclear. V shed 3 bases and J shed 5 bases, with 8 bases lying between them. The CDR3 totals 11 residues. CDR1 and CDR2 from the germline V gene are SQVTM and ANQGSEA.

This clone was seen more than once but under ten times. The CDR3 reads CASGWGMGTKNIQYF. DNA for the CDR3: TGTGCCAGCGGTTGGGGGATGGGTACCAAAAACATTCAGTACTTC. The V gene is TRBV6-1, the J gene TRBJ2-4; D is perhaps TRBD1 or TRBD2 (5 bases each). This CDR3 spans 15 amino acids. Looked up from germline, CDR1 is MNHNS and CDR2 is SASEGT. V was pared by 8 bases and J by 2 bases, with 16 bases between.

As concerns this clone: This likely traces to a read error, being one base from a far larger clone. The conserved closing phenylalanine or tryptophan is absent in this CDR3, likely reflecting a read error. The gene calls are TRBV7-9 and TRBJ1-3, with TRBD1 as a possible D gene (6 bases). CDR3 length: 16 amino acids. Germline CDR1 reads SEHNR; CDR2 reads FQNEAQ (reference sequence). Trimming took 4 bases from V and 0 from J, leaving 13 bases between them. The CDR3 sequence is CASSSGAGTSGNTIYC. CDR3 nucleotide sequence: TGTGCCAGCAGCTCAGGGGCAGGGACCTCTGGAAACACCATATATTGT.

The V gene is TRBV25-1, the J gene TRBJ2-7, with 8 bases lining up with TRBD1. J lost 3 bases, V lost 4 bases, and 8 bases had no gene match. Germline CDR1 is MGHDK and CDR2 is SYGVNS. The CDR3 runs to 15 residues. In DNA, the CDR3 is TGTGCCAGCAGTGGGTCCAACAGGGGGGACTACGAGCAGTACTTC. Its translation: CASSGSNRGDYEQYF.

About this clone: The conserved phenylalanine or tryptophan is not found at the CDR3 terminus, so this likely reflects a read error. This chain uses TRBV10-3 with TRBJ2-7, with D tentatively TRBD1 or TRBD2 (6 bases each). Trimming pared 4 bases from V and 3 bases from J, leaving 10 bases between. Germline loops: CDR1 ENHRY, CDR2 SYGVKD. This CDR3 comprises 13 residues. The chain's CDR3 is CAISAGANYEQYL. Written as DNA, the CDR3 is TGTGCCATCAGTGCGGGGGCAAACTACGAGCAGTACCTC.

The chain combines TRBV15 with TRBJ2-7; a possible D gene is TRBD2 (6 bases). Trimming stripped 1 base from V and 0 bases from J, with 13 bases between. The length of the CDR3 is 16 residues. Germline V lookup: CDR1 LNHNV, CDR2 YYDKDF (reference sequence). The CDR3 DNA sequence: TGTGCCACCAGCAGAGGTGCAGCGGGCTACTCCTACGAGCAGTACTTC. Its translation is CATSRGAAGYSYEQYF.

As DNA, the CDR3 is TGTGCCAGCAGCGTAGAAAGGGGGAGTGGGCTGTTTTTT. Its translation: CASSVERGSGLFF. The rearrangement links TRBV9 to TRBJ2-2; weak D call: TRBD1 (6 bases). V was trimmed by 0 bases and J by 13 bases, leaving 13 bases between them. The CDR3 runs to 13 residues. CDR1 is SGDLS and CDR2 is YYNGEE in the germline V gene.

This clone appeared many times. The chain combines TRBV13 with TRBJ2-3; TRBD2 aligns across 8 bases. Germline CDR1 and CDR2: PRHDT and FYEKMQ (reference sequence). The CDR3 length is 18 residues. The V segment lost 2 bases and the J segment 1 base; nucleotides outside the gene matches: 11. The CDR3 sequence is CASSLPPIGTRGTDTQYF. The CDR3 coding sequence is TGTGCCAGCAGCTTACCCCCGATAGGGACTAGGGGCACAGATACGCAGTATTTT.